The TCR beta chain under discussion was sequenced for a study of CD8 T cells in ankylosing spondylitis. Notes on the study in general: Researchers report that disease-linked clones proved CD8+ and relatively rare in peripheral blood. One TCR beta motif, made up of under ten highly homologous variants, appeared characteristic of ankylosing spondylitis blood. In reactive arthritis synovial fluid and blood, some motif variants had been reported before.

TCRdb recomputed calls from the 5' RACE reads with MiXCR, one row per CDR3 protein. The repertoire holds around 450,000 distinct CDR3 sequences, with about 24% as singletons. The table lists this clonotype with a few counts. Its antigen remains unknown. The sample was blood, either unsorted or a sorted T cell fraction (not recorded which). This receptor was obtained from a male donor with ankylosing spondylitis.

The CDR3 bases are TGCGCCAGCAGCAAGGGACAGGGGGACTCCTACGAGCAGTACGTC. Its protein product is CASSKGQGDSYEQYV. The chain combines TRBV5-1 with TRBJ2-7; 11 positions match TRBD1. The germline V gene has CDR1 SGHRS and CDR2 YFSETQ. Germline trimming cut 4 bases from V and 0 bases from J; bases unmatched to any gene: 3. The CDR3 totals 15 residues.